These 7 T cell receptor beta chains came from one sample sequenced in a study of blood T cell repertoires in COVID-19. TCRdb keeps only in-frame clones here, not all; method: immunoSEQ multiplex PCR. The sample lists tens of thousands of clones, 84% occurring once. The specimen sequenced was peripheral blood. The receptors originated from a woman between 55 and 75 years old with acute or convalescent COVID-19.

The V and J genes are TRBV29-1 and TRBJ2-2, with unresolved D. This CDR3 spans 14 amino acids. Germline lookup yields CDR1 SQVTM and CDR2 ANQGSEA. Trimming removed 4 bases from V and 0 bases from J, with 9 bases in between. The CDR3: CSVVFSSNTGELFF. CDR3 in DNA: TGCAGCGTTGTTTTCAGTTCGAACACCGGGGAGCTGTTTTTT.

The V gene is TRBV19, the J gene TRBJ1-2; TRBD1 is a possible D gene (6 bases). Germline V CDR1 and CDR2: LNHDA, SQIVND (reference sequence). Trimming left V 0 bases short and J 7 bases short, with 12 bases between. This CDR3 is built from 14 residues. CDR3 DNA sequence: TGTGCCAGTAGTATAGATTCAGGGGCTGGTGGCTACACCTTC. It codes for CASSIDSGAGGYTF.

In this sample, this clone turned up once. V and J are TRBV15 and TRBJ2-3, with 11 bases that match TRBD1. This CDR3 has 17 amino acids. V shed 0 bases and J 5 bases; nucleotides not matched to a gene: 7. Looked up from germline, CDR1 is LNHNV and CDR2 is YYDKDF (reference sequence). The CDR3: CATSRDSAGTGGDTQYF. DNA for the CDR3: TGTGCCACCAGCAGAGATAGCGCTGGGACAGGGGGAGATACGCAGTATTTT.

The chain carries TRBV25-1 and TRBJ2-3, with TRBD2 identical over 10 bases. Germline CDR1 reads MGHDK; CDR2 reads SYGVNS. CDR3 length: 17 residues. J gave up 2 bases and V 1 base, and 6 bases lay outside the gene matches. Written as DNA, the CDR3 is TGTGCCAGCAGTGAATCCCCTAGCGGGGGCCCCACAGATACGCAGTATTTT. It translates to CASSESPSGGPTDTQYF.

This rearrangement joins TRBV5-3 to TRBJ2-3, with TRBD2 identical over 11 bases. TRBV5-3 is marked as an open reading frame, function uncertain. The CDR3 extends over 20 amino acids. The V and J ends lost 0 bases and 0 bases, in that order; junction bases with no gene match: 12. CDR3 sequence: CARSLAFLAGGLLSTDTQYF. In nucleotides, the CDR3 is TGTGCCAGAAGCTTGGCCTTCCTAGCGGGGGGTCTCCTTAGCACAGATACGCAGTATTTT.

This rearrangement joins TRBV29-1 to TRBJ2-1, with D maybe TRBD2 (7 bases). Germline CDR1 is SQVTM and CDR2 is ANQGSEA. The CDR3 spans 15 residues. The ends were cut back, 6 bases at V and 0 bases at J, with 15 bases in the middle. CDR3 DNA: TGCAGCGTCCCGGAGGGGGGGGGCTCCTACAATGAGCAGTTCTTC. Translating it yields CSVPEGGGSYNEQFF.

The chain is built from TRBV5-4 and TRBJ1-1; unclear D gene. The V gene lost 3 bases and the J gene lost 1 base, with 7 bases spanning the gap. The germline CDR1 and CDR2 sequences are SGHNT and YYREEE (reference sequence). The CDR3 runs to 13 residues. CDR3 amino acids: CASSSAANTEAFF. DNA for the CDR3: TGTGCCAGCAGCTCGGCGGCGAACACTGAAGCTTTCTTT.